The source of this TCR beta chain is a study of blood T cell repertoires in COVID-19. Across the study: In each case, the material was cDNA or gDNA derived from T cells, B-cell-depleted T cells, or PBMCs.

The table lists this clone with a count of one. One end of the junction fails to match germline, which may point to a read error. This CDR3 has 13 residues. Germline values: CDR1 SGHDN, CDR2 FVKESK. Produced via immunoSEQ multiplex PCR; TCRdb's table is partial and in-frame only. The profile covers some 450,000 clones, with about 90% appearing a single time and 0.8% to 0.9% taken by the ten largest. Sequencing used peripheral blood. The sequence was obtained from a man younger than 35 with COVID-19, enrolled during active disease. The chain combines TRBV14 with TRBJ2-7; D not certain. Here the CDR3 reads CASSHSGSNEQYF. As DNA, the CDR3 is TGTGCCAGCAGCCATTCAGGCTCCAACGAGCAGTACTTC.